This TCR beta chain originates from a study of T-cell memory formation after mild COVID-19 (dated by TCRdb to the early 2020s). With regard to the full study: TCR sequence clusters from the two donors were found to be largely donor specific. In a couple of donors, T-cell clones that expanded and contracted after mild COVID-19 were tracked by sequencing TCRalpha and TCRbeta repertoires over time. Two young, previously healthy adult volunteers made up the cohort, one male and one female.

PBMCs were isolated by Ficoll-Paque density gradient centrifugation. The CDR3 numbers 16 residues from cysteine through valine. Only CDR3 DNA remains: 48 bases, in frame from the first base. V ends up 3 bases short and J 4 bases short, with an unmatched junction base count of 12. Per the germline V gene, KGHSH is the CDR1 and LQKENI is the CDR2. Here is what the overall study found, with its caveats: The study covered only a couple of mild cases, and larger cohorts including severe cases with pre-infection samples were considered necessary. Contracting CD4+ clones turned up mainly in the CM and EM memory subsets, whereas EMRA was where CD8+ clones were enriched. Balanced CD4/CD8 phenotypes were observed for clones contracting from day 15 to 85, whereas a bias towards CD4+ was observed for a second wave of clones expanding from day 15 to 37. SARS-CoV-2 specificity was not confirmed for the second-wave clones peaking on day 37. Some responding clones were found in pre-infection memory, which suggests that pre-existing cross-reactive memory T cells took part in the SARS-CoV-2 response.

The run used an Illumina NovaSeq 6000. TCRalpha and TCRbeta cDNA libraries were constructed by 5'RACE with constant-segment primers, with sample barcodes and unique molecular identifiers being introduced. Trizol reagent was used to extract RNA from every sample. Amplification of the libraries took two PCR steps, and the second step added a second sample barcode plus Illumina TruSeq adapters. Sequencing of the libraries was done on an Illumina NovaSeq, producing 2 x 150 bp paired-end reads. The study's processing was this. Reads were demultiplexed and collapsed into UMI-guided consensus sequences with migec v1.2.7. Using mixcr v2.1.11, the UMI consensuses were aligned to TRA and TRB V and J templates and assembled into clonotypes. Expanded or contracted clonotypes were those called significant by both edgeR and NoisET, with noise models trained on biological replicates. For edgeR calls, a false discovery rate-adjusted p below 0.01 and a log2 fold-change threshold of 1 were applied. PCA with hierarchical clustering of max-normalized trajectories of the 1000 most abundant clonotypes was used as exploratory dynamics analysis. Separately sequenced CD4+ and CD8+ repertoires were used to assign the CD4 or CD8 phenotype of responding clones. The public reads were reanalyzed by TCRdb: fastp trimming at Q25, MiXCR alignment, in-frame beta chains only. One record per CDR3 amino acid sequence lists the most common genes and DNA. The V and J calls were not made by the authors but by TCRdb's processing. The sample table lists 90,000 to 130,000 distinct CDR3 sequences, roughly 19% of them with a count of one. 5% to 6.5% of the sample is taken by the ten largest.

To note about this clonotype: Its antigen target is currently unknown. One base away there is no much larger clone; base qualities are not given.

The sequence links TRBV18 to TRBJ2-7; the central 7 bases match TRBD1. The TCR comes from a man between 18 and 29 years old who had mild COVID-19 (a few samples of this study predate the infection). The sample titles of this study are shuffled in the database, so cell type and time point are left out; the donor was told from shared clones. Sequences were obtained from PBMCs or a T cell subset sorted from them (not recorded which). The CDR3 protein is CASSPAGTGALYEQYV. The nucleotide sequence reads TGTGCCAGCTCACCCGCCGGAACAGGGGCCTTGTACGAGCAGTACGTC.